Below, 30 T cell receptor beta chains from the same sample are listed, as sequenced in a study of T-cell reconstitution after alpha-beta-depleted transplantation in children. Construction of the TCRbeta library involved unique molecular identifiers. TCRdb fed the PCR reads into MiXCR, producing one record per CDR3 protein. Among approximately 93,000 distinct CDR3 sequences listed, roughly 7.7% were seen once. Material: PBMCs from the stem cell graft donor, obtained from the stem cell graft. Receptors originate from a human donor who donated a stem cell graft to a child with congenital amegakaryocytic thrombocytopenia.

The chain uses TRBV4-2 and TRBJ2-7, with unresolved D. The CDR3 is 13 residues long. Trimming took off 10 bases at V and 2 bases at J, with 15 bases between the two ends. Looked up from germline, CDR1 is LGHNA and CDR2 is YNFKEQ. Written as DNA, the CDR3 is TGTGCCATGGGCTTTAGGCTCCCCTACGAGCAGTACTTC. Its translation: CAMGFRLPYEQYF.

Ten or more counts support this clonotype. The chain is built from TRBV20-1 and TRBJ2-4; possible D gene TRBD1, 7 bases. This CDR3 spans 17 amino acids. Germline values: CDR1 DFQATT, CDR2 SNEGSKA (reference sequence). Trimming removed 6 bases at V and 8 bases at J, with 29 bases between. This CDR3 reads CSAPRRVTGTPGDIQYF. The CDR3 DNA is TGCAGTGCCCCGAGACGAGTGACAGGGACCCCGGGGGACATTCAGTACTTC.

With respect to this clonotype: This may stem from a read error, because a much larger clone lies one nucleotide away. The chain is built from TRBV20-1 and TRBJ2-1; D tentatively fits TRBD1 or TRBD2 (5 bases each). The V and J ends lost 6 bases and 15 bases respectively, with 24 bases between them. The CDR3 has 13 residues. Germline CDR1 DFQATT, CDR2 SNEGSKA (reference sequence). CDR3 in amino acids: CSAYDPLPGRSFF. The CDR3 DNA is TGCAGTGCCTACGACCCGTTGCCGGGACGCTCGTTCTTC.

This clonotype was detected many times. V is TRBV7-2 and J is TRBJ2-5, with D perhaps given as TRBD1 or TRBD2 (5 bases each). V lost 5 bases and J lost 5, with 15 bases in between. This CDR3 region has 14 residues. CDR1 and CDR2 (germline): SGHTA, FQGNSA. The CDR3 DNA follows: TGTGCCAGCAGCCCACTACTAGGGGTGGAGACCCAGTACTTC. This translates into CASSPLLGVETQYF.

The sample holds many counts of this clonotype. Here the CDR3 DNA reads TGTGCCAGCAGCTTCGGTCCGGGGCAGGGCGGCTACACCTTC. Protein sequence: CASSFGPGQGGYTF. The rearrangement uses TRBV5-4 and TRBJ1-2; a weak D match, TRBD1 (5 bases). Trimming shortened V by 2 bases and J by 8 bases, and 16 bases separated the two germline ends. Looked up from germline, CDR1 is SGHNT and CDR2 is YYREEE (reference sequence). The CDR3 has 14 residues.

This clonotype was counted at least ten times. V usage is TRBV27 and J usage is TRBJ2-1, with 8 bases that match TRBD1. The CDR3 covers 14 residues. Germline CDR1 MNHEY, CDR2 SMNVEV (reference sequence). V shed 1 base and J 6 bases; nucleotides not matched to a gene: 2. The CDR3 sequence is CASSLLQGANEQFF. DNA of the CDR3: TGTGCCAGCAGTTTATTGCAGGGGGCCAATGAGCAGTTCTTC.

At least ten counts were recorded for this clonotype. The V gene is TRBV7-2, the J gene TRBJ2-7; possible D gene TRBD1, 6 bases. The CDR3 runs 16 residues. Germline V gene sequence: CDR1 SGHTA, CDR2 FQGNSA. V gave up 3 bases and J gave up 3 bases, with 18 bases separating them. This CDR3 is CASSFVSGTNGYEQYF. CDR3 sequence (DNA): TGTGCCAGCAGCTTCGTGTCCGGGACAAACGGCTACGAGCAGTACTTC.

This clonotype has at least ten counts. This chain joins TRBV5-1 and TRBJ2-3, with D uncertain. Germline V gene sequence: CDR1 SGHRS, CDR2 YFSETQ. V was trimmed by 0 bases and J by 2 bases, leaving 7 bases between them. The CDR3 consists of 14 residues. CDR3 protein: CASSLEGFTDTQYF. The CDR3 DNA reads as TGCGCCAGCAGCTTGGAGGGCTTCACAGATACGCAGTATTTT.

Concerning this clonotype: A read error may explain this, as a much larger clone is one base away. This chain joins TRBV5-1 and TRBJ2-5, with D tentatively TRBD1 (5 bases). The CDR3 is 14 amino acids. Germline lookup yields CDR1 SGHRS and CDR2 YFSETQ. Here the CDR3 reads CASSLKPGYETQNF. As DNA, the CDR3 is TGCGCCAGCAGCTTAAAACCAGGGTACGAGACCCAGAACTTC.

There are many counts of this clonotype. The chain recombines TRBV5-1 with TRBJ1-5, with D possibly being TRBD1 (5 bases). The V end lost 0 bases, the J end lost 3 bases, and 10 bases lay between the germline ends. The CDR3 totals 15 residues. Per germline, CDR1 SGHRS and CDR2 YFSETQ. CDR3 loop: CASSLVGGNNQPQHF. The CDR3 bases are TGCGCCAGCAGCTTGGTTGGGGGGAACAATCAGCCCCAGCATTTT.

The table lists this clonotype with many counts. This chain links TRBV4-2 with TRBJ1-1; D is ambiguous. Trimming took 1 base from V and 2 from J, leaving 8 bases between them. The CDR3 consists of 14 residues. In germline, CDR1 is LGHNA, CDR2 YNFKEQ. The CDR3 nucleotides are TGTGCCAGCAGCCAAGTAGGTGCCAACACTGAAGCTTTCTTT. It translates to CASSQVGANTEAFF.

In this sample, this clonotype turned up many times. CDR3 bases: TGCAGTGCTAGAATGCGCGGGAGTGAATACGAGCAGTACTTC. Its translation is CSARMRGSEYEQYF. The chain links TRBV20-1 to TRBJ2-7; 7 bases align to TRBD2. After removal of 2 bases from V and 4 bases from J, the junction contained 8 bases not matched to a gene. Looked up from germline, CDR1 is DFQATT and CDR2 is SNEGSKA (reference sequence). The CDR3 has 14 residues.

Many counts were recorded for this clonotype. The chain combines TRBV28 with TRBJ2-4; TRBD1 agrees at 7 bases. V was pared by 3 bases and J by 8 bases, with 7 bases of the junction left unmatched. Germline V gene data show CDR1 as MDHEN and CDR2 as SYDVKM. The CDR3 has 14 amino acids. In nucleotides, the CDR3 is TGTGCCAGCAGTTTGGGCGGACAGGTGGACATTCAGTACTTC. It is translated as CASSLGGQVDIQYF.

In its sample, this clonotype was seen many times. The rearrangement uses TRBV20-1 and TRBJ1-1; a weak D match, TRBD1 (6 bases). The CDR3 is made up of 14 amino acids. The V end was cut by 6 bases, the J end by 3 bases, with 17 bases between. Per germline, CDR1 DFQATT and CDR2 SNEGSKA (reference sequence). CDR3 sequence (DNA): TGCAGTGCCGTGACAGGAGTGATGGACACTGAAGCTTTCTTT. It yields the protein CSAVTGVMDTEAFF.

At least ten counts were recorded for this clonotype. The chain carries TRBV4-1 and TRBJ2-1; TRBD2 aligns across 7 bases. V lost 4 bases and J lost 5; bases outside the gene matches: 8. Looked up from germline, CDR1 is MGHRA and CDR2 is YSYEKL. The CDR3 has 15 residues. The CDR3 DNA sequence: TGCGCCAGCAGCCTCGTCCAGCGGGGCCACAATGAGCAGTTCTTC. The encoded protein is CASSLVQRGHNEQFF.

This clonotype was seen ten or more times. The chain links TRBV4-3 to TRBJ2-2; D not resolved. Germline-derived CDR1 and CDR2 are LGHNA and YSLEER. This CDR3 comprises 14 residues. Trimming removed 0 bases at V and 5 bases at J, with 7 bases between. The CDR3: CASSQDTLTGELFF. CDR3 nucleotide sequence: TGCGCCAGCAGCCAAGATACACTAACCGGGGAGCTGTTTTTT.

This clonotype was seen repeatedly, ten times or more. The V and J genes are TRBV28 and TRBJ2-5, with D hard to call. The V end lost 2 bases, the J end lost 0 bases, and 7 bases lay between the germline ends. The CDR3 length is 14 residues. Germline CDR1 reads MDHEN; CDR2 reads SYDVKM. The CDR3 nucleotides are TGTGCCAGCAGTTTAGGGCAGAACCAAGAGACCCAGTACTTC. It yields the protein CASSLGQNQETQYF.

This clonotype has a count of ten or more. This rearrangement joins TRBV5-1 to TRBJ2-7; possibly TRBD1 for D (5 bases). Trimming removed 3 bases at V and 2 bases at J, with 9 bases between. The CDR3 spans 13 residues. Germline CDR1 reads SGHRS; CDR2 reads YFSETQ. The CDR3 coding sequence is TGCGCCAGCAGCTGGACGGACACCTACGAGCAGTACTTC. Amino acids: CASSWTDTYEQYF.

This clonotype has a count of ten or more. The chain joins TRBV20-1 to TRBJ2-2; unclear D gene. This CDR3 is built from 12 residues. From germline, CDR1 is DFQATT and CDR2 SNEGSKA (reference sequence). Trimming pared 1 base from V and 6 bases from J, leaving 6 bases between. CDR3: CSARGVAGELFF. The CDR3 DNA follows: TGCAGTGCTAGAGGAGTAGCCGGGGAGCTGTTTTTT.

CDR3 loop: CASSHYRITNEKLFF. As DNA, the CDR3 is TGTGCCAGCAGTCATTACAGGATAACTAATGAAAAACTGTTTTTT. V is TRBV12-3 or TRBV12-4 and J is TRBJ1-4, with D perhaps matching TRBD1 (5 bases). The CDR3 extends over 15 amino acids. The V end lost 5 bases, the J end lost 1 base, and 11 bases lay between the germline ends.

This clonotype was detected many times. The chain couples TRBV19 to TRBJ2-1; D not resolved. The CDR3 is 12 residues long. V lost 3 bases, J lost 10 bases, and 10 bases lay in between. Germline V gives CDR1 LNHDA, CDR2 SQIVND (reference sequence). The CDR3 region has the DNA TGTGCCAGTAGTATGGAGCTGGGGGAGCAGTTCTTC. As protein: CASSMELGEQFF.

The table lists this clonotype with many counts. The V gene is TRBV6-5, the J gene TRBJ1-6; D not resolved. This CDR3 contains 12 residues. Germline loops: CDR1 MNHEY, CDR2 SVGAGI. Deletions cut 10 bases from V and 5 bases from J, with 9 bases between. The CDR3 coding sequence is TGTGCCACCAGGAGGAATAATTCACCCCTCCACTTT. Translation: CATRRNNSPLHF.

The chain links TRBV28 to TRBJ1-2; no clear D gene. The V end lost 4 bases, the J end lost 3 bases, and 9 bases lay between the germline ends. Germline CDR1 is MDHEN and CDR2 is SYDVKM. The CDR3 contains 13 residues. The CDR3 protein is CASSSAVDYGYTF. For the CDR3, the DNA is TGTGCCAGCAGTTCGGCGGTAGACTATGGCTACACCTTC.

At least ten counts were recorded for this clonotype. The rearrangement joins TRBV24-1 to TRBJ1-2; the D is unclear. Germline CDR1 KGHDR, CDR2 SFDVKD. V shed 3 bases and J shed 3 bases, with 19 bases lying between them. This CDR3 has 17 amino acids. The CDR3 loop is CATSDLIAGKDDYGYTF. The DNA for the CDR3 is TGTGCCACCAGTGATCTAATCGCGGGAAAGGATGACTATGGCTACACCTTC.

This clonotype came up many times. This chain uses TRBV5-1 with TRBJ1-2, with 9 bases fitting TRBD1. The germline CDR1 and CDR2 sequences are SGHRS and YFSETQ. The ends lost 5 bases at V and 7 bases at J; junction bases unmatched: 9. This CDR3 has 14 residues. The CDR3 spells CASSAGQGLAGYTF. CDR3 bases: TGCGCCAGCAGTGCTGGACAGGGGTTGGCTGGCTACACCTTC.

The chain uses TRBV3-1 and TRBJ2-1; 13 bases line up with TRBD2. Germline V CDR1 and CDR2: LGHDT, YNNKEL (reference sequence). This CDR3 has 15 amino acids. V lost 4 bases, J lost 8 bases, and 5 bases stayed unmatched. This CDR3 is CASSRGLAGVDEQFF. CDR3 in DNA: TGTGCCAGCAGCCGCGGACTAGCGGGAGTGGATGAGCAGTTCTTC.

J is TRBJ1-2 and V is TRBV18; a weak D match, TRBD1 (5 bases). The ends were cut back, 2 bases at V and 3 bases at J, with 13 bases in the middle. In germline, CDR1 is KGHSH, CDR2 LQKENI. The CDR3 loop spans 15 amino acids. The CDR3 reads CASSPGASWDYGYTF. The CDR3 DNA sequence: TGTGCCAGCTCACCAGGGGCGTCTTGGGACTATGGCTACACCTTC.

This clonotype has ten or more counts. The V call is TRBV15, the J call TRBJ2-3; D is uncertain. V was trimmed by 6 bases and J by 8 bases, leaving 9 bases between them. The germline CDR1 and CDR2 sequences are LNHNV and YYDKDF (reference sequence). The CDR3 covers 11 residues. The CDR3 nucleotides read TGTGCCACCAGGGGAAGTGGTACGCAGTATTTT. Its translation: CATRGSGTQYF.

This clonotype was counted ten times or more. The V and J genes are TRBV5-1 and TRBJ2-3; 7 nucleotides agree with TRBD1. The germline V gene has CDR1 SGHRS and CDR2 YFSETQ. The CDR3 is 17 residues long. V shed 0 bases, J shed 0 bases, and the junction held 7 bases outside the gene matches. CDR3 sequence: CASSLAPTGSSTDTQYF. CDR3 coding DNA: TGCGCCAGCAGCTTGGCCCCGACAGGGTCTAGCACAGATACGCAGTATTTT.

This clonotype was seen at least ten times. The chain carries TRBV7-2 and TRBJ2-2, with D perhaps assigned TRBD1 or TRBD2 (6 bases each). Per the germline V gene, CDR1 is SGHTA and CDR2 is FQGNSA. Trimming shortened V by 2 bases and J by 3 bases, and 10 bases separated the two germline ends. This CDR3 contains 15 residues. The CDR3 sequence is CASSLYGGDTGELFF. The DNA for the CDR3 is TGTGCCAGCAGCTTATACGGGGGCGACACCGGGGAGCTGTTTTTT. Based on the CDR3 plus reference TRBV7-2 and TRBJ2-2, the full variable domain is GAGVSQSPSNKVTEKGKDVELRCDPISGHTALYWYRQSLGQGLEFLIYFQGNSAPDKSGLPSDRFSAERTGGSVSTLTIQRTQQEDSAVYLCASSLYGGDTGELFFGEGSRLTVL.